This TCR beta chain was sequenced for a study of blood T cell repertoires in COVID-19. Overall study context: The origin of the acute and convalescent COVID-19 samples was the United States, Italy and Spain. T cells, B-cell-depleted T cells, or PBMCs provided the cDNA or gDNA that served as material.

Only in-frame clones appear in the TCRdb table, and some are missing; sequencing was by immunoSEQ multiplex PCR. The profile shows fewer than 600,000 clones, 89% of them singletons. The CDR3 has 14 amino acids. Trimming took 8 bases from V and 4 from J; bases not matched to a gene: 8. Germline V gene lookup returns CDR1 SNHLY and CDR2 FYNNEI. Followed longitudinally, the Seattle patients had been enrolled during active infection. Sequencing input: peripheral blood. The V gene is TRBV2, the J gene TRBJ1-3; 7 positions agree with TRBD1. The receptor was isolated from a man between 18 and 35 years old with COVID-19, enrolled during active disease. The CDR3 reads CASEAQGNGNTIYF. CDR3 coding DNA: TGTGCCAGCGAGGCACAGGGGAACGGAAACACCATATATTTT.